Below are 28 T cell receptor beta chains sequenced from a single sample in a study of identifying expanded T cells in peripheral blood. Libraries were prepared by immunoSEQ multiplex PCR; TCRdb keeps only in-frame clonotypes and omits some of them. The repertoire holds tens of thousands of clones, with more than 70% as singletons. The specimen was blood. The receptors come from a person between 18 and 70 years old in good health.

There are a few counts of this clone. The chain combines TRBV2 with TRBJ2-6, with D uncertain. The V and J ends lost 4 bases and 4 bases respectively, with 11 bases between them. The germline V gene has CDR1 SNHLY and CDR2 FYNNEI. This CDR3 is 15 amino acids long. In DNA form, the CDR3 reads TGTGCCAGCAGTGGAGCTACTGGGGGGGCCAACGTCCTGACTTTC. Translation: CASSGATGGANVLTF.

The rearrangement links TRBV7-2 to TRBJ1-1, with D hard to call. Germline CDR1 reads SGHTA; CDR2 reads FQGNSA. There are 14 residues in the CDR3. Trimming pared 8 bases from V and 2 bases from J, leaving 15 bases between. As DNA, the CDR3 is TGTGCCAGCGCCCGGCCGATGAAAAACACTGAAGCTTTCTTT. Its translation is CASARPMKNTEAFF.

The rearrangement joins TRBV29-1 to TRBJ1-1; the D is unclear. Germline V lookup: CDR1 SQVTM, CDR2 ANQGSEA. The CDR3 is 12 amino acids. V was pared by 3 bases and J by 6 bases, with 11 bases between. The DNA for the CDR3 is TGCAGCGTTGATATGAACTTCTCTGAAGCTTTCTTT. It translates to CSVDMNFSEAFF. Full variable domain (outside the CDR3, taken from reference TRBV29-1 and TRBJ1-1): SAVISQKPSRDICQRGTSLTIQCQVDSQVTMMFWYRQQPGQSLTLIATANQGSEATYESGFVIDKFPISRPNLTFSTLTVSNMSPEDSSIYLCSVDMNFSEAFFGQGTRLTVV.

In its sample, this clone was seen once. V is TRBV30 and J is TRBJ1-2, with 8 bases fitting TRBD1. The germline V gene has CDR1 GTSNPN and CDR2 SVGIG (reference sequence). V lost 0 bases, J lost 7 bases, and 7 bases stayed unmatched. The CDR3 spans 14 residues. The CDR3 is CAWSVPRGRFGYTF. The CDR3 DNA reads TGTGCCTGGAGTGTACCCAGGGGGCGGTTTGGCTACACCTTC. The full variable domain, its missing parts supplied by reference TRBV30 and TRBJ1-2, is SQTIHQWPATLVQPVGSPLSLECTVEGTSNPNLYWYRQAAGRGLQLLFYSVGIGQISSEVPQNLSASRPQDRQFILSSKKLLLSDSGFYLCAWSVPRGRFGYTFGSGTRLTVV.

This clone was counted once. The chain is built from TRBV6-5 and TRBJ2-7; 9 bases are shared with TRBD1. The CDR3 runs to 13 residues. The V gene's germline CDR1 is MNHEY and CDR2 SVGAGI. J gave up 5 bases and V 7 bases, and 6 bases lay outside the gene matches. CDR3 in DNA: TGTGCCAGCAACCCTACAGGGGGCCACGAGCAGTACTTC. Residues: CASNPTGGHEQYF.

V gene TRBV7-2 combines with J gene TRBJ1-4, with D possibly matching TRBD1 (5 bases). The ends were cut back, 3 bases at V and 8 bases at J, with 10 bases in the middle. From germline, CDR1 is SGHTA and CDR2 FQGNSA. The CDR3 totals 13 residues. CDR3 sequence: CASSLDTHEKLFF. CDR3 nucleotides: TGTGCCAGCAGCTTGGACACTCACGAAAAACTGTTTTTT.

This clone appeared a single time. The chain recombines TRBV20-1 with TRBJ2-7, with D possibly TRBD1 on 6 matching bases. CDR3 length: 11 residues. Germline CDR1 and CDR2: DFQATT and SNEGSKA (reference sequence). Trimming pared 2 bases from V and 10 bases from J, leaving 12 bases between. This CDR3 reads CSARLQGAQYF. In DNA, the CDR3 is TGCAGTGCTAGATTACAGGGAGCACAGTACTTC.

This sequence joins TRBV18 and TRBJ1-1; no clear D gene. V lost 1 base to trimming and J lost 8 bases, with 8 bases between them. Germline CDR1 reads KGHSH; CDR2 reads LQKENI. This CDR3 spans 12 amino acids. The CDR3 bases are TGTGCCAGCTCACCACGGGCGCGGGAAGCTTTCTTT. It is translated as CASSPRAREAFF.

The chain uses TRBV9 and TRBJ1-2, with D hard to call. CDR1 is SGDLS, CDR2 YYNGEE, per germline. Deletions cut 0 bases from V and 0 bases from J, with 18 bases between. The CDR3 has 18 amino acids. The CDR3 coding sequence is TGTGCCAGCAGCGTAGACGTTATGTTGTCAGTAGCTAACTATGGCTACACCTTC. Its protein product is CASSVDVMLSVANYGYTF.

The CDR3 loop reads CASSRDRGYGEKLFF. The DNA for the CDR3 is TGTGCCAGCAGCCGCGATCGGGGTTACGGTGAAAAACTGTTTTTT. The rearrangement links TRBV7-2 to TRBJ1-4, with D unclear. Germline CDR1 and CDR2: SGHTA and FQGNSA. Trimming took 5 bases from V and 7 from J, leaving 17 bases between them. CDR3 size: 15 residues. The full variable domain, rest sourced from reference TRBV7-2 and TRBJ1-4, is GAGVSQSPSNKVTEKGKDVELRCDPISGHTALYWYRQSLGQGLEFLIYFQGNSAPDKSGLPSDRFSAERTGGSVSTLTIQRTQQEDSAVYLCASSRDRGYGEKLFFGSGTQLSVL.

The V gene is TRBV2, the J gene TRBJ2-5; TRBD1 might be the D (5 bases). Germline CDR1 is SNHLY and CDR2 is FYNNEI. Deletions cut 7 bases from V and 4 bases from J, with 10 bases between. This CDR3 has 12 residues. CDR3 sequence reads: CASTRGGETQYF. CDR3 DNA: TGTGCCAGCACTAGGGGCGGAGAGACCCAGTACTTC.

The V call is TRBV7-6, the J call TRBJ1-1; D remains ambiguous. This CDR3 region has 13 residues. The germline CDR1 and CDR2 sequences are SGHVS and FNYEAQ. Trimming removed 6 bases from V and 3 bases from J, with 11 bases in between. The CDR3 sequence is CASRLGAYTEAFF. The CDR3 DNA reads as TGTGCCAGCAGATTGGGCGCGTACACTGAAGCTTTCTTT.

The V gene is TRBV11-2, the J gene TRBJ2-7; 10 nucleotides align to TRBD1. Germline-derived CDR1 and CDR2 are SGHAT and FQNNGV. This CDR3 comprises 13 residues. Losses at the gene ends were 5 bases for V and 6 bases for J; bases not matched to a gene: 4. The DNA of the CDR3 is TGTGCCAGCAGCCAGGGACAGGGGACCGAGCAGTACTTC. The encoded protein is CASSQGQGTEQYF.

The V gene is TRBV11-2, the J gene TRBJ2-3, with D hard to call. This CDR3 is built from 15 residues. The germline CDR1 and CDR2 sequences are SGHAT and FQNNGV. The V and J ends lost 1 base and 7 bases respectively, with 15 bases between them. CDR3 DNA: TGTGCCAGCAGCTTAGCTCCGACAAGGGTTAATACGCAGTATTTT. Its protein product is CASSLAPTRVNTQYF.

V gene TRBV29-1 combines with J gene TRBJ2-1, with TRBD2 identical over 12 bases. The trim removed 0 bases at V and 7 bases at J, leaving 13 bases unmatched. This CDR3 spans 18 amino acids. The germline CDR1 and CDR2 sequences are SQVTM and ANQGSEA. The CDR3: CSVEDLAGGPSQGNEQFF. The CDR3 DNA follows: TGCAGCGTTGAAGATCTAGCGGGGGGGCCTTCCCAGGGAAATGAGCAGTTCTTC.

V and J are TRBV7-9 and TRBJ2-1; perhaps TRBD2 as D (5 bases). Trimming took off 6 bases at V and 3 bases at J, with 24 bases between the two ends. CDR1 is SEHNR, CDR2 FQNEAQ, per germline (reference sequence). CDR3 length equals 18 residues. CDR3 bases: TGTGCCAGCAGTTGGCCTGACGAGGGCGCCCTTAACTACAATGAGCAGTTCTTC. This sequence encodes CASSWPDEGALNYNEQFF.

The chain links TRBV25-1 to TRBJ2-7, with 8 bases fitting TRBD1. The trim removed 3 bases at V and 3 bases at J, leaving 7 bases unmatched. Germline CDR1 is MGHDK and CDR2 is SYGVNS. This CDR3 comprises 15 residues. CDR3 amino acids: CASSEGVGTGYEQYF. The CDR3 DNA is TGTGCCAGCAGTGAGGGGGTAGGGACAGGCTACGAGCAGTACTTC.

This chain uses TRBV14 with TRBJ2-2; weak D call: TRBD2 (7 bases). The CDR3 spans 18 residues. CDR1 and CDR2 from the germline V gene are SGHDN and FVKESK. Trimming shortened V by 1 base and J by 0 bases, and 15 bases separated the two germline ends. For the CDR3, the DNA is TGTGCCAGCAGCCAAGTCCCTTGGGGGGGCTCGAACACCGGGGAGCTGTTTTTT. Protein: CASSQVPWGGSNTGELFF.

This chain connects TRBV5-1 to TRBJ1-1, with D maybe TRBD1 (5 bases). With 2 bases removed from V and 1 base from J, the gap between germline ends came to 6 bases. Germline CDR1 and CDR2: SGHRS and YFSETQ. CDR3 length: 13 residues. The DNA for the CDR3 is TGCGCCAGCAGCTTTGGGGGGAACACTGAAGCTTTCTTT. Its translation is CASSFGGNTEAFF. Based on the CDR3 plus reference TRBV5-1 and TRBJ1-1, the full variable domain is KAGVTQTPRYLIKTRGQQVTLSCSPISGHRSVSWYQQTPGQGLQFLFEYFSETQRNKGNFPGRFSGRQFSNSRSEMNVSTLELGDSALYLCASSFGGNTEAFFGQGTRLTVV.

The chain joins TRBV4-3 to TRBJ1-5; D call uncertain. V lost 0 bases to trimming and J lost 0 bases, with 3 bases between them. The germline V gene has CDR1 LGHNA and CDR2 YSLEER. This CDR3 has 14 residues. The CDR3 reads CASSQESSNQPQHF. In DNA, the CDR3 is TGCGCCAGCAGCCAAGAGAGTAGCAATCAGCCCCAGCATTTT.

V gene TRBV18 combines with J gene TRBJ1-2, with no clear D. CDR1 and CDR2 (germline): KGHSH, LQKENI. The CDR3 has 16 residues. V was clipped by 3 bases and J by 4 bases, with 18 bases between them. The CDR3 region is CASSPFMDPTSYGYTF. CDR3 in DNA: TGTGCCAGCTCACCCTTTATGGACCCGACTTCCTATGGCTACACCTTC.

The DNA for the CDR3 is TGTGCCAGCAGAGCTACAGGGGTCGAGACCCAGTACTTC. This sequence encodes CASRATGVETQYF. V and J are TRBV14 and TRBJ2-5; TRBD1 matches 7 bases. CDR3 size: 13 residues. Losses at the gene ends were 6 bases for V and 5 bases for J; bases not matched to a gene: 6. Germline V gene data show CDR1 as SGHDN and CDR2 as FVKESK.

The chain couples TRBV7-2 to TRBJ2-7; a weak D match, TRBD1 (5 bases). Between the trimmed V and J ends, which lost 1 base and 4 bases, there was a span of 14 bases. CDR3 length: 15 residues. Germline V gives CDR1 SGHTA, CDR2 FQGNSA. The CDR3 bases are TGTGCCAGCAGCTTAGTCTGGGGCTGGGGTTACGAGCAGTACTTC. Protein: CASSLVWGWGYEQYF.

The genes are TRBV11-2 and TRBJ2-1; 8 nucleotides match TRBD1. There are 15 residues in the CDR3. Germline V gene data show CDR1 as SGHAT and CDR2 as FQNNGV. The V segment lost 5 bases and the J segment 3 bases; nucleotides outside the gene matches: 6. The CDR3 reads CASSVTGVSYNEQFF. In nucleotides, the CDR3 is TGTGCCAGCAGCGTGACAGGGGTAAGCTACAATGAGCAGTTCTTC.

In this sample, this clone turned up once. The V and J genes are TRBV7-2 and TRBJ1-2; D gene ambiguous. Germline values: CDR1 SGHTA, CDR2 FQGNSA. V was shortened by 3 bases and J by 7 bases, with 12 bases between the two germline ends. The CDR3 spans 13 residues. CDR3 sequence: CASSFSSPGGYTF. The DNA for the CDR3 is TGTGCCAGCAGCTTTTCGTCTCCTGGTGGCTACACCTTC. The full variable domain, in which reference TRBV7-2 and TRBJ1-2 provide the parts outside the CDR3, is GAGVSQSPSNKVTEKGKDVELRCDPISGHTALYWYRQSLGQGLEFLIYFQGNSAPDKSGLPSDRFSAERTGGSVSTLTIQRTQQEDSAVYLCASSFSSPGGYTFGSGTRLTVV.

CDR3 nucleotides: TGTGCCAGCACCCTAACCCCCGGGACTAGCGGCGAGCAGTACTTC. This translates into CASTLTPGTSGEQYF. The J gene is TRBJ2-7, the V gene TRBV28; 11 nucleotides match TRBD2. Germline V gene data show CDR1 as MDHEN and CDR2 as SYDVKM. J lost 6 bases, V lost 7 bases, and 11 bases had no gene match. The CDR3 spans 15 residues.

Details on this clone: A read error may produce the germline difference seen at one junction end. The chain has TRBV9 and TRBJ2-3, with D perhaps TRBD1 or TRBD2 (5 bases each). The germline CDR1 and CDR2 sequences are SGDLS and YYNGEE. The CDR3 has 15 residues. The CDR3 is CATSPMGVSTDTQYF. The CDR3 region has the DNA TGTGCCACCAGCCCGATGGGGGTTAGCACAGATACGCAGTATTTT.

This clone was seen just once. The chain employs TRBV7-9 and TRBJ2-3; D may be TRBD1 or TRBD2 (5 bases each). V dropped 2 bases and J dropped 5 bases, with 8 bases sitting between them. Germline CDR1 reads SEHNR; CDR2 reads FQNEAQ (reference sequence). CDR3 length: 13 residues. CDR3 residues: CASSLLGVDTQYF. In DNA, the CDR3 is TGTGCCAGCAGCTTACTGGGGGTAGATACGCAGTATTTT.